The sequence of this TCR beta chain was determined in a study of immune evolution from preneoplasia to lung adenocarcinoma. Study summary: HLA loss of heterozygosity: under 7.5% AIS, about 15% MIA, approximately 35% ADC, none AAH.

General study findings and limits: Normal lung had highest clonality; later lesions appeared denser, more diverse.

Points on this clone: Its antigen is unidentified.

TCRdb keeps only in-frame clones here, not all; method: immunoSEQ multiplex PCR. The repertoire holds 3,500 to 4,500 clones, with 70% to 80% as singletons. This receptor was obtained from a person aged 60-80 years with lung adenocarcinoma. The sequencing sample was made of FFPE lung adenocarcinoma in situ tissue.

DNA of the CDR3: TGTGCCATCACAGAGGGACAGGACTATGGCTACACCTTC. It is translated as CAITEGQDYGYTF. The gene calls are TRBV10-3 and TRBJ1-2; 8 bases line up with TRBD1. The CDR3 length is 13 residues. With V trimmed by 7 bases and J by 3 bases, 4 bases remained unmatched. Looked up from germline, CDR1 is ENHRY and CDR2 is SYGVKD.